This T cell receptor (beta chain) was profiled in a study of T cell responses to AZD1222 COVID-19 vaccine. Repertoires were generated with immunoSEQ multiplex PCR, while TCRdb's copy carries only in-frame clones and drops some. The top ten clones hold roughly 3.1% of a sample with about 170,000 clones, less than 95% of them seen once. The germline V gene has CDR1 SGHTA and CDR2 FQGTGA. The CDR3 has 16 residues. With V trimmed by 5 bases and J by 2 bases, 7 bases remained unmatched. The starting material was peripheral blood, obtained on day 0 of AZD1222 vaccination. The TCR comes from an adult in good health. The rearrangement uses TRBV7-3 and TRBJ2-3; 10 bases fit TRBD1. The CDR3 nucleotides read TGTGCCAGCAGCCCCCAGGGACAGGGGAACACAGATACGCAGTATTTT. Protein: CASSPQGQGNTDTQYF.